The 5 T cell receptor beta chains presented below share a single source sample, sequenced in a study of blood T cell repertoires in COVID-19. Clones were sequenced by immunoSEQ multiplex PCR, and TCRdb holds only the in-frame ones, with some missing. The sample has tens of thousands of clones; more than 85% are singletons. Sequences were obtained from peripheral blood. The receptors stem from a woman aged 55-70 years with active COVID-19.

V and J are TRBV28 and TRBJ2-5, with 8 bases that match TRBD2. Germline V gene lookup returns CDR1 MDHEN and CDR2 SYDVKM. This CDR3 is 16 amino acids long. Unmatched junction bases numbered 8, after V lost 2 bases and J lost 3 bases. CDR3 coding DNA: TGTGCCAGCAGTTTACGGGGGGGCGCAGGGGAAGAGACCCAGTACTTC. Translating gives CASSLRGGAGEETQYF.

The CDR3 protein is CASSLLSGETQYF. CDR3 nucleotides: TGTGCCAGCAGCCTCCTATCAGGGGAGACCCAGTACTTC. V and J are TRBV11-3 and TRBJ2-5, with D perhaps TRBD1 (5 bases). Germline lookup yields CDR1 SGHNT and CDR2 YENEEA. V lost 5 bases, J lost 5 bases, and 12 bases lay in between. The CDR3 has 13 amino acids.

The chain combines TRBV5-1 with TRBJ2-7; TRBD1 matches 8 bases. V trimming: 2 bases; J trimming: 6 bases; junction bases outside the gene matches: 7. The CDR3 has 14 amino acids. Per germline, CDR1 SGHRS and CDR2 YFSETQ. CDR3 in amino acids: CASSFSQGASEQYF. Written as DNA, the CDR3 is TGCGCCAGCAGCTTTAGTCAGGGGGCGTCCGAGCAGTACTTC.

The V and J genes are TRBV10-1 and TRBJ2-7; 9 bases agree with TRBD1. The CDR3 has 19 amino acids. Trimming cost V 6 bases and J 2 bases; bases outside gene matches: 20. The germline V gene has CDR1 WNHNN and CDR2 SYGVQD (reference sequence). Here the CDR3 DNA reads TGCGCCAGCAGGGTACTACCGGGACAGGGAACCCTTACAGCCTACGAGCAGTACTTC. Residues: CASRVLPGQGTLTAYEQYF.

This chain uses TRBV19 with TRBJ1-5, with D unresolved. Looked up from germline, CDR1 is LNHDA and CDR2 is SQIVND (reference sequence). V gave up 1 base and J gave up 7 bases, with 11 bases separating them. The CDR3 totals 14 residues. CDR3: CASSIAAGEQPQHF. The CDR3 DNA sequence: TGTGCCAGTAGTATAGCTGCCGGGGAACAGCCCCAGCATTTT. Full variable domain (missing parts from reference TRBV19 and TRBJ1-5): DGGITQSPKYLFRKEGQNVTLSCEQNLNHDAMYWYRQDPGQGLRLIYYSQIVNDFQKGDIAEGYSVSREKKESFPLTVTSAQKNPTAFYLCASSIAAGEQPQHFGDGTRLSIL.